This entry features one T cell receptor beta chain sequence. The table came from immunoSEQ multiplex PCR; TCRdb's copy has only in-frame clones and leaves some out. The table includes 150,000 to 200,000 clones, under 90% detected once. The data derive from a study of blood T cell repertoires in COVID-19. Those who participated ranged in age from roughly 18 to 89 years and resided in about 24 US areas. V was trimmed by 2 bases and J by 2 bases, leaving 10 bases between them. Germline lookup yields CDR1 SGHTA and CDR2 FQGNSA. The CDR3 extends over 14 amino acids. The sequenced sample consisted of PBMCs or T cells enriched from blood (not recorded which). The clonotype originates from a woman in her 50s who had recovered from COVID-19. This sequence joins TRBV7-2 and TRBJ2-7, with D maybe TRBD1 (5 bases). Written as DNA, the CDR3 is TGTGCCAGCAGCTTATCCAACAGGCCCTACGAGCAGTACTTC. Translation gives CASSLSNRPYEQYF.